Below are 8 T cell receptor beta chains sequenced from a single sample in a study of cytomegalovirus exposure and HLA in healthy donors (dated by TCRdb to 2015 to 2018). The library came from the immunoSEQ multiplex PCR assay. This is the immuneACCESS table as TCRdb keeps it, with only in-frame sequences that have V and J called. A part of the clones is gone; compared with another copy, unresolved V genes explain less than half, and the rest is unexplained. This sample is represented by about 340,000 clones; just over 85% of them were singletons. The top ten clones comprise 0.7% to 0.85% of the sample. Sequencing input: PBMCs. Every receptor here comes from a young woman in good health and CMV-seronegative.

The J gene is TRBJ2-1, the V gene TRBV5-6; D unresolved. Trimming stripped 4 bases from V and 2 bases from J, with 16 bases between. Germline-derived CDR1 and CDR2 are SGHDT and YYEEEE. This CDR3 is 16 amino acids long. CDR3 bases: TGTGCCAGCAGCCCACAGCAGGTTATCCCCTACAATGAGCAGTTCTTC. Translation: CASSPQQVIPYNEQFF.

This clone was observed once. This chain connects TRBV9 to TRBJ2-3; 7 bases fit TRBD2. V trimming: 0 bases; J trimming: 4 bases; junction bases outside the gene matches: 11. The CDR3 loop spans 17 amino acids. Looked up from germline, CDR1 is SGDLS and CDR2 is YYNGEE. DNA for the CDR3: TGTGCCAGCAGCGTAGAGTGGTCCGGCGGGAGTGCAGATACGCAGTATTTT. This translates into CASSVEWSGGSADTQYF.

The chain carries TRBV28 and TRBJ1-2; tentatively, D is TRBD1 (6 bases). V was clipped by 3 bases and J by 8 bases, with 19 bases between them. CDR1 MDHEN and CDR2 SYDVKM come from the germline V gene. This CDR3 has 15 residues. CDR3 sequence: CASSLSGTQRRGYTF. The CDR3 DNA reads TGTGCCAGCAGTTTGTCAGGGACACAACGAAGAGGCTACACCTTC.

The chain employs TRBV19 and TRBJ1-2; D may be TRBD1 (5 bases). V was shortened by 0 bases and J by 3 bases, with 8 bases between the two germline ends. The CDR3 contains 14 residues. CDR1 LNHDA and CDR2 SQIVND come from the germline V gene (reference sequence). The CDR3 coding sequence is TGTGCCAGTAGTATAGATCGACAGTACTATGGCTACACCTTC. Translating it yields CASSIDRQYYGYTF.

The sample holds a few counts of this clone. The rearrangement joins TRBV19 to TRBJ2-7; 7 bases align to TRBD1. The CDR3 contains 15 residues. Germline assignment: CDR1 LNHDA and CDR2 SQIVND (reference sequence). Trimming cost V 5 bases and J 0 bases; bases outside gene matches: 7. The CDR3 region is CASSSGQAYSYEQYF. In DNA form, the CDR3 reads TGTGCCAGTAGTTCCGGACAGGCGTACTCCTACGAGCAGTACTTC. Drawing the rest from reference TRBV19 and TRBJ2-7, the complete variable domain is DGGITQSPKYLFRKEGQNVTLSCEQNLNHDAMYWYRQDPGQGLRLIYYSQIVNDFQKGDIAEGYSVSREKKESFPLTVTSAQKNPTAFYLCASSSGQAYSYEQYFGPGTRLTVT.

V is TRBV27 and J is TRBJ1-5; 8 bases are shared with TRBD1. The CDR3 extends over 16 amino acids. V shed 3 bases, J shed 1 base, and the junction held 5 bases outside the gene matches. Germline V lookup: CDR1 MNHEY, CDR2 SMNVEV (reference sequence). In DNA, the CDR3 is TGTGCCAGCAGTTTGGAATACAGGGGGAGCAATCAGCCCCAGCATTTT. It encodes CASSLEYRGSNQPQHF.

The chain joins TRBV9 to TRBJ2-1; 9 nucleotides agree with TRBD2. The ends lost 5 bases at V and 7 bases at J; junction bases unmatched: 7. Germline loops: CDR1 SGDLS, CDR2 YYNGEE. CDR3 size: 14 residues. The CDR3, as DNA: TGTGCCAGCAGAGCCGGGACTAGCTCGAATGAGCAGTTCTTC. Translated, it gives CASRAGTSSNEQFF.

The chain carries TRBV6-5 and TRBJ2-7; no clear D. The germline V and J ends were trimmed by 2 bases and 5 bases, with 13 bases remaining between them. Germline loops: CDR1 MNHEY, CDR2 SVGAGI. The CDR3 spans 14 residues. CDR3 sequence reads: CASSYETPGHEQYF. CDR3 DNA sequence: TGTGCCAGCAGTTACGAAACCCCAGGCCACGAGCAGTACTTC.